Below, one TCR beta chain is given with its context. The antigen remains undetermined. The data stem from a study of graft-versus-host responses after intestinal transplantation. Study information: In this cohort, recipients had multivisceral, liver-intestinal, or isolated intestinal transplants. Recipients uniformly received anti-thymocyte globulin induction, followed by tacrolimus and steroids for 3 to 4 years. The study, taken as a whole, reports: Recipient marrow showed GvH clones, some seen first in ileum or blood. Patients with graft-donor T cell macrochimerism had high graft-versus-host to host-versus-graft clonal ratios in allografts.

The CDR3 totals 14 residues. J gave up 5 bases and V 6 bases, and 4 bases lay outside the gene matches. Germline-derived CDR1 and CDR2 are MDHEN and SYDVKM. Generated by immunoSEQ multiplex PCR, the TCRdb table keeps only in-frame clones and is missing some. The repertoire holds 100,000 or so clones, with approximately 95% as singletons. V is TRBV28 and J is TRBJ2-7; 13 bases agree with TRBD2. Sequenced here: unstimulated CD8+ T cells sorted from spleen or lymph node cells, sampled before transplant. The sequence derives from a human donor who was the organ donor for an intestinal transplant. This chain's CDR3 is CASRLAGGPNEQYF. In nucleotides, the CDR3 is TGTGCCAGCAGACTAGCGGGAGGGCCGAACGAGCAGTACTTC.